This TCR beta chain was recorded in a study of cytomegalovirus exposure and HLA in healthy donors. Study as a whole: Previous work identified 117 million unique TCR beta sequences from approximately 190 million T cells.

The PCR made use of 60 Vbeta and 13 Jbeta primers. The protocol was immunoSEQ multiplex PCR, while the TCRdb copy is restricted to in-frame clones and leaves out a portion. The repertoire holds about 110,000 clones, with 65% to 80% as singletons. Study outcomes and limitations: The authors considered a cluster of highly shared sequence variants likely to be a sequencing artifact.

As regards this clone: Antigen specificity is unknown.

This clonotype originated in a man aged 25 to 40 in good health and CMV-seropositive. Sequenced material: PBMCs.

For the CDR3, the DNA is TGTGCCAGCAGCTTAGCCCAGGGGACCACAGATACGCAGTATTTT. Translation: CASSLAQGTTDTQYF. The V gene is TRBV7-7, the J gene TRBJ2-3, with D possibly matching TRBD1 (6 bases). The CDR3 is 15 residues long. Germline V lookup: CDR1 SSHAT, CDR2 FNYEAQ (reference sequence). V was clipped by 0 bases and J by 2 bases, with 9 bases between them.